The clone carrying this T cell receptor (beta chain) was picked up one time. The antigen is unknown. The record originates from a study of CD8+ T cells in alopecia areata. This sample's treatment: oral pan-JAK inhibitor, 5-10 mg twice daily. Study-wide points: Across lesional scalp, and particularly alopecia totalis/universalis, clonality surpassed that of normal scalp.

CDR1 and CDR2 (germline): SNHLY, FYNNEI. There are 12 residues in the CDR3. V lost 6 bases to trimming and J lost 8 bases; unmatched junction nucleotides: 7. Once RNA had been extracted, it was reverse transcribed into cDNA to act as the sequencing template. Measured with immunoSEQ multiplex PCR; TCRdb has only the in-frame clones, and not every one. Seen here are 150,000 to 250,000 clones, 45% to 65% observed once, and the top ten hold approximately 3.4%. The sequence derives from a human donor with alopecia areata. The sample here was CD4+ T cells sorted from blood, taken at week 4, from a patient treated with tofacitinib. This chain joins TRBV2 and TRBJ2-7; 7 bases are a match to TRBD1. The CDR3 loop is CASSPTGIQQYF. The CDR3 DNA reads TGTGCCAGCAGCCCGACAGGGATACAGCAGTACTTC.